This T cell receptor (beta chain) was sequenced for a study of blood T cell repertoires in COVID-19. Study details: COVID-19 samples, acute and convalescent, were from the United States, Italy and Spain. T cells, B-cell-depleted T cells, or PBMCs provided the cDNA or gDNA that served as material.

Per the original methods: Amplification of reference gene primers was used by the study to estimate nucleated cell counts. Repertoires were generated with immunoSEQ multiplex PCR, while TCRdb's copy carries only in-frame clones and drops some. The V and J calls and clone size are taken from that table; D and trimming were inferred from the DNA. The sample lists some 90,000 clones, 80% occurring once. Trimming removed 7 bases from V and 1 base from J; junction bases left unmatched: 7. Germline CDR1 is MDHEN and CDR2 is SYDVKM. The CDR3 has 14 residues. The V call is TRBV28, the J call TRBJ2-7; 7 bases are a match to TRBD2. This receptor was obtained from a human donor in a cohort sampled during active COVID-19. What was sequenced was peripheral blood. The CDR3 sequence: CASTVAGNSYEQYF. The CDR3 DNA sequence: TGTGCCAGCACTGTAGCGGGTAATTCCTACGAGCAGTACTTC.